This TCR beta chain was obtained from a study of shared clonotypes between healthy human individuals. For the study at large: Researchers assigned three CD4 naive, three CD4 memory, two CD8 naive and one CD8 memory plate to each donor. Notes on the study in general: The study's rarefaction showed incomplete sorted-subset sequencing despite large depth. The study found about 4.6% of naive CD4 clonotypes shared across a handful of donors.

Genomic DNA per cell subset filled all wells of several immunoSEQ plates. The assay was immunoSEQ multiplex PCR, and TCRdb's table has in-frame clones only and misses some. Of about 590,000 clones listed, around 95% are singletons. Trimming shortened V by 1 base and J by 2 bases, and 6 bases separated the two germline ends. This CDR3 region has 12 residues. Germline loops: CDR1 SQVTM, CDR2 ANQGSEA. Only CD45RO-negative cells positively selected for CCR7 counted as naive CD8 cells, so terminally differentiated effector memory CD45RA+ cells were excluded. This clone came up once. Its antigen remains unidentified.

The clonotype was recovered from a woman in her twenties or thirties in good health. This rearrangement joins TRBV29-1 to TRBJ2-7; possibly TRBD1 or TRBD2 for D (5 bases each). Sequenced sample: naive CD8+ T cells sorted from blood. This CDR3 reads CSVEAGPYEQYF. The DNA for the CDR3 is TGCAGCGTTGAAGCGGGACCCTACGAGCAGTACTTC.